This T cell receptor beta chain was captured in a study of blood T cell repertoires in COVID-19. Study context: The cDNA or gDNA used as material had been derived from T cells, B-cell-depleted T cells, or PBMCs.

Methods used by the authors: Reference gene primer amplification gave nucleated cell count estimates. Using immunoSEQ multiplex PCR, the repertoire was profiled, and TCRdb retains in-frame clones only, with some absent. The D gene and trimming were derived from the DNA, and the V and J assignments and clone size from that table. Here the sample spans roughly 76,000 clones, 70% to 75% being singletons. The CDR3 is 18 residues long. Germline V gene data show CDR1 as LGHNA and CDR2 as YSLEER. Trimming removed 4 bases from V and 7 bases from J; junction bases left unmatched: 14. The source material was peripheral blood. This sequence was found in a man between 65 and 85 years old with acute or convalescent COVID-19. The chain links TRBV4-3 to TRBJ2-1, with 12 bases lining up with TRBD1. Written as DNA, the CDR3 is TGCGCCAGCAGCCCCGGGACAGGGGGCTTTAAAGAACCAAATGAGCAGTTCTTC. Protein: CASSPGTGGFKEPNEQFF.